Listed below are T cell receptor beta chains from one sample, sequenced in a study of blood T cell repertoires in COVID-19. TCRdb's table, derived via immunoSEQ multiplex PCR, lists solely in-frame clones and lacks some. The sample carries some 130,000 clones, roughly 79% recorded once. What was sequenced was peripheral blood. Source of these receptors: a human donor in a cohort sampled during active COVID-19. CDR3s include the opening cysteine and the closing phenylalanine or tryptophan. Each record gives: CDR3 DNA, CDR3 protein, V gene, D gene, CDR3 length, J gene, clone size. The D gene is left open where the match is weak. Rows give clone size only sometimes, using once, few, many, or a class for an expanded clone.

cdr3_nt: TGTGCCAGTAGTACGGGGGTGCATCAGCCCCAGCATTTT
cdr3_aa: CASSTGVHQPQHF
v_call: TRBV19
d_call: NA
cdr3_length: 13
j_call: TRBJ1-5
clone_size: NA

cdr3_nt: TGTGCCAGCAGGGTTGGTGGAGGGGCGTCGGGCTATGGCTACACCTTC
cdr3_aa: CASRVGGGASGYGYTF
v_call: TRBV28
d_call: NA
cdr3_length: 16
j_call: TRBJ1-2
clone_size: NA

cdr3_nt: TGTGCCAGCAGCGTAGCAGGAGGTGGTCTAGCGGATCAAGAGACCCAGTACTTC
cdr3_aa: CASSVAGGGLADQETQYF
v_call: TRBV9
d_call: TRBD2
cdr3_length: 18
j_call: TRBJ2-5
clone_size: NA

cdr3_nt: TGTGCCAGTAGTATCCAGGGAGGTCGCAATTCACCCCTCCACTTT
cdr3_aa: CASSIQGGRNSPLHF
v_call: TRBV19
d_call: NA
cdr3_length: 15
j_call: TRBJ1-6
clone_size: NA

cdr3_nt: TGTGCCAGCAGCCGACAGGGGAGAACCACTAATGAAAAACTGTTTTTT
cdr3_aa: CASSRQGRTTNEKLFF
v_call: TRBV3-1/TRBV3-2
d_call: TRBD1
cdr3_length: 16
j_call: TRBJ1-4
clone_size: NA

cdr3_nt: TGTGCCAGCAGCTTAATACTAACTGAAGCTTTCTTT
cdr3_aa: CASSLILTEAFF
v_call: TRBV5-6
d_call: NA
cdr3_length: 12
j_call: TRBJ1-1
clone_size: NA

cdr3_nt: TGTGCCAGCAGTTTGTCCCAGGGCCTAAATCAGCCCCAGCATTTT
cdr3_aa: CASSLSQGLNQPQHF
v_call: TRBV6-5
d_call: NA
cdr3_length: 15
j_call: TRBJ1-5
clone_size: NA

cdr3_nt: TGTGCCAGCAGCTTGGCGGGCGGGGGGCCCTACGAGCAGTACTTC
cdr3_aa: CASSLAGGGPYEQYF
v_call: TRBV5-4
d_call: TRBD2
cdr3_length: 15
j_call: TRBJ2-7
clone_size: NA

cdr3_nt: TGCGCCAGCAGTGACAGTTCCTACGAGCAGTACTTC
cdr3_aa: CASSDSSYEQYF
v_call: TRBV10-2
d_call: NA
cdr3_length: 12
j_call: TRBJ2-7
clone_size: NA

cdr3_nt: TGTGCCAGCGGTAGGACAGGGGGCTGGCATGAGCAGTTCTTC
cdr3_aa: CASGRTGGWHEQFF
v_call: TRBV11-2
d_call: TRBD1
cdr3_length: 14
j_call: TRBJ2-1
clone_size: few

cdr3_nt: TGTGCCAGCTCCCTCAGGGGCACTGAAGCTTTCTTT
cdr3_aa: CASSLRGTEAFF
v_call: TRBV18
d_call: NA
cdr3_length: 12
j_call: TRBJ1-1
clone_size: few

cdr3_nt: TGTGCCAGCCGGTCGTCGCGTAATTCACCCCTCCACTTT
cdr3_aa: CASRSSRNSPLHF
v_call: TRBV2
d_call: NA
cdr3_length: 13
j_call: TRBJ1-6
clone_size: NA

cdr3_nt: TGTGCCAGCAGCAACAGGGGGCGAGGGAACACTGAAGCTTTCTTT
cdr3_aa: CASSNRGRGNTEAFF
v_call: TRBV6-5
d_call: TRBD1
cdr3_length: 15
j_call: TRBJ1-1
clone_size: NA

cdr3_nt: TGTGCCAGCAGCCGCTCCGGGACTAGCGGGGTAAATGAGCAGTTCTTC
cdr3_aa: CASSRSGTSGVNEQFF
v_call: TRBV3-1/TRBV3-2
d_call: TRBD2
cdr3_length: 16
j_call: TRBJ2-1
clone_size: NA

cdr3_nt: TGTGCCAGCAGCGTAGACCTCAGGACAGCTACGAACACTGAAGCTTTCTTT
cdr3_aa: CASSVDLRTATNTEAFF
v_call: TRBV9
d_call: NA
cdr3_length: 17
j_call: TRBJ1-1
clone_size: NA

cdr3_nt: TGTGCCAGCAGCCCCCAAACGGACAGGGGGCTTAACTATGGCTACACCTTC
cdr3_aa: CASSPQTDRGLNYGYTF
v_call: TRBV3-1/TRBV3-2
d_call: TRBD1
cdr3_length: 17
j_call: TRBJ1-2
clone_size: few

cdr3_nt: TGCGCCAGCAGCTCCCTCCGGACAGGGGGCAGGGAGACCCAGTACTTC
cdr3_aa: CASSSLRTGGRETQYF
v_call: TRBV5-1
d_call: TRBD1
cdr3_length: 16
j_call: TRBJ2-5
clone_size: NA

cdr3_nt: TGTGCCAGCAGTGAATTAGGCGGGGGCCACCTCGAGCAGTACTTC
cdr3_aa: CASSELGGGHLEQYF
v_call: TRBV6-1
d_call: NA
cdr3_length: 15
j_call: TRBJ2-7
clone_size: NA

cdr3_nt: TGTGCCAGCAGCTCGCCCGGGGGGACTAATGAAAAACTGTTTTTT
cdr3_aa: CASSSPGGTNEKLFF
v_call: TRBV7-9
d_call: NA
cdr3_length: 15
j_call: TRBJ1-4
clone_size: NA

cdr3_nt: TGTGCCAGCAGCTTAGATTCCAGGGGGGCCTACGAGCAGTACTTC
cdr3_aa: CASSLDSRGAYEQYF
v_call: TRBV11-2
d_call: NA
cdr3_length: 15
j_call: TRBJ2-7
clone_size: NA

cdr3_nt: TGTGCCAGTAGTATAAGACAGGGGAACACTGAAGCTTTCTTT
cdr3_aa: CASSIRQGNTEAFF
v_call: TRBV19
d_call: TRBD1
cdr3_length: 14
j_call: TRBJ1-1
clone_size: NA

cdr3_nt: TGTGCCAGCAGCGGTAGCCGGGACAGGGGCAACTTATATAATTCACCCCTCCACTTT
cdr3_aa: CASSGSRDRGNLYNSPLHF
v_call: TRBV5-5
d_call: TRBD1
cdr3_length: 19
j_call: TRBJ1-6
clone_size: once

cdr3_nt: TGTGCCAGTAGTCCTGACAGGGATATCGGAGAGACCCAGTACTTC
cdr3_aa: CASSPDRDIGETQYF
v_call: TRBV19
d_call: TRBD1
cdr3_length: 15
j_call: TRBJ2-5
clone_size: NA

cdr3_nt: TGTGCCAGCCAACCGGACAGGGCAACTAATGAAAAACTGTTTTTT
cdr3_aa: CASQPDRATNEKLFF
v_call: TRBV18
d_call: TRBD1
cdr3_length: 15
j_call: TRBJ1-4
clone_size: NA

cdr3_nt: TGTGCCAGCAGCTTGGCCGGCGACTCCCAAGAGACCCAGTACTTC
cdr3_aa: CASSLAGDSQETQYF
v_call: TRBV5-6
d_call: NA
cdr3_length: 15
j_call: TRBJ2-5
clone_size: NA

cdr3_nt: TGTGCCAGCAGCGCGTGGACAGTCCTTGTGAAGTACTTC
cdr3_aa: CASSAWTVLVKYF
v_call: TRBV5-6
d_call: NA
cdr3_length: 13
j_call: TRBJ2-7
clone_size: NA

cdr3_nt: TGTGCCAGCAGCCCGGCCGGGGGGACTAATGAAAAACTGTTTTTT
cdr3_aa: CASSPAGGTNEKLFF
v_call: TRBV7-8
d_call: NA
cdr3_length: 15
j_call: TRBJ1-4
clone_size: NA

cdr3_nt: TGTGCCAGCAGCTTAGGACTAGCGGGCACAGATACGCAGTATTTT
cdr3_aa: CASSLGLAGTDTQYF
v_call: TRBV7-9
d_call: TRBD2
cdr3_length: 15
j_call: TRBJ2-3
clone_size: NA

cdr3_nt: TGTGCCAGCAGCTTAGGTCAAGCGGGGGGGCTCGGAGAGACCCAGTACTTC
cdr3_aa: CASSLGQAGGLGETQYF
v_call: TRBV7-9
d_call: TRBD2
cdr3_length: 17
j_call: TRBJ2-5
clone_size: NA

cdr3_nt: TGTGCCAGCAGCTCGGCGGGGAGCGCCTACAATGAGCAGTTCTTC
cdr3_aa: CASSSAGSAYNEQFF
v_call: TRBV5-6
d_call: NA
cdr3_length: 15
j_call: TRBJ2-1
clone_size: NA

cdr3_nt: TGTGCCAGCAGCCCTCCTAGCGGGACCGGGGAGGGTTCTGGAAACACCATATATTTT
cdr3_aa: CASSPPSGTGEGSGNTIYF
v_call: TRBV7-9
d_call: NA
cdr3_length: 19
j_call: TRBJ1-3
clone_size: once

cdr3_nt: TGTGCCAGCAGCGTAGCTAGCGGGGTTGGCTACGAGCAGTACTTC
cdr3_aa: CASSVASGVGYEQYF
v_call: TRBV9
d_call: TRBD2
cdr3_length: 15
j_call: TRBJ2-7
clone_size: NA

cdr3_nt: TGTGCCAGCAGCCCCCGGACAGGGGGCTCCTACGAGCAGTACTTC
cdr3_aa: CASSPRTGGSYEQYF
v_call: TRBV7-8
d_call: TRBD1
cdr3_length: 15
j_call: TRBJ2-7
clone_size: NA

cdr3_nt: TGTGCCAGCAACATACCAGGGGGAGGCTACTATGGCTACACCTTC
cdr3_aa: CASNIPGGGYYGYTF
v_call: TRBV28
d_call: TRBD1
cdr3_length: 15
j_call: TRBJ1-2
clone_size: NA

cdr3_nt: TGTGCCAGCAGCCAAGGAGGCAGAGAACAAGAGACCCAGTACTTC
cdr3_aa: CASSQGGREQETQYF
v_call: TRBV3-1/TRBV3-2
d_call: NA
cdr3_length: 15
j_call: TRBJ2-5
clone_size: once

cdr3_nt: TGTGCCAGCAGTTTGTTCAGGGAGACCCAGTACTTC
cdr3_aa: CASSLFRETQYF
v_call: TRBV28
d_call: NA
cdr3_length: 12
j_call: TRBJ2-5
clone_size: once

cdr3_nt: TGTGCCAGCAGCGTATTAGCTGCAACTAATGAAAAACTGTTTTTT
cdr3_aa: CASSVLAATNEKLFF
v_call: TRBV9
d_call: NA
cdr3_length: 15
j_call: TRBJ1-4
clone_size: NA

cdr3_nt: TGTGCCAGCACCTTAGGGGCCTCGAACACCGGGGAGCTGTTTTTT
cdr3_aa: CASTLGASNTGELFF
v_call: TRBV28
d_call: NA
cdr3_length: 15
j_call: TRBJ2-2
clone_size: NA

cdr3_nt: TGTGCCTTAGGGGAGGTAGGGGATGTCCAGCCCCAGCATTTT
cdr3_aa: CALGEVGDVQPQHF
v_call: TRBV30
d_call: NA
cdr3_length: 14
j_call: TRBJ1-5
clone_size: NA

cdr3_nt: TGTGCCAGCAGCCAAGTGAGCCCAGCGGCTAACTATGGCTACACCTTC
cdr3_aa: CASSQVSPAANYGYTF
v_call: TRBV3-1/TRBV3-2
d_call: NA
cdr3_length: 16
j_call: TRBJ1-2
clone_size: NA

cdr3_nt: TGTGCCAGCACCCTGGACAGGGAGGGGGAAAAACTGTTTTTT
cdr3_aa: CASTLDREGEKLFF
v_call: TRBV11-2
d_call: TRBD1
cdr3_length: 14
j_call: TRBJ1-4
clone_size: NA

cdr3_nt: TGTGCCAGCAGTTACAGGGGGATCAATCAGCCCCAGCATTTT
cdr3_aa: CASSYRGINQPQHF
v_call: TRBV6-5
d_call: NA
cdr3_length: 14
j_call: TRBJ1-5
clone_size: NA

cdr3_nt: TGTGCCACCAGTCAAACAGGGGTCTCTGGCTACACCTTC
cdr3_aa: CATSQTGVSGYTF
v_call: TRBV24-1
d_call: TRBD1
cdr3_length: 13
j_call: TRBJ1-2
clone_size: NA

cdr3_nt: TGTGCCAGCAGCGCGGACGGAGGAGGTGGCTACACCTTC
cdr3_aa: CASSADGGGGYTF
v_call: TRBV7-9
d_call: NA
cdr3_length: 13
j_call: TRBJ1-2
clone_size: NA

cdr3_nt: TGCGCCAGCTCCTCGGGGACTAGCGGGGGGGCTAACACAGATACGCAGTATTTT
cdr3_aa: CASSSGTSGGANTDTQYF
v_call: TRBV10-2
d_call: TRBD2
cdr3_length: 18
j_call: TRBJ2-3
clone_size: few

cdr3_nt: TGTGCCAGCAGCCAAAATTCGGGCGGGGGGACTGAAGCTTTCTTT
cdr3_aa: CASSQNSGGGTEAFF
v_call: TRBV7-9
d_call: NA
cdr3_length: 15
j_call: TRBJ1-1
clone_size: NA

cdr3_nt: TGTGCCAGCAGCGTAACCGGGACAGGGGCGACCTATGGCTACACCTTC
cdr3_aa: CASSVTGTGATYGYTF
v_call: TRBV9
d_call: TRBD1
cdr3_length: 16
j_call: TRBJ1-2
clone_size: few

cdr3_nt: TGTGCCAGCAGCGTATGGAGTCGCGGGGATACGCAGTATTTT
cdr3_aa: CASSVWSRGDTQYF
v_call: TRBV7-6
d_call: NA
cdr3_length: 14
j_call: TRBJ2-3
clone_size: few